The 7 T cell receptor beta chains below all came from one sample that was sequenced in a study of T cell repertoires in cytomegalovirus infection. The antigens for these receptors are not known. In TCRdb, the reads were re-called with MiXCR into one record per CDR3 protein. The data show some 130,000 distinct CDR3 sequences, with under 30% seen just once and roughly 35% held by the top ten. What was sequenced was PBMCs, sequenced either directly or after in vitro stimulation (not recorded which). The receptor set was obtained from a human donor in good health (CMV status not recorded). Some clones in this sample may be carry-over from other donors' samples.

CDR3 sequence (DNA): TGTGCCAGCGCCCGGGGCGTTAATTCACCCCTCCACTTT. It is translated as CASARGVNSPLHF. The chain uses TRBV28 and TRBJ1-6; a weak D match, TRBD1 (5 bases). The CDR3 spans 13 residues. V lost 8 bases and J 6 bases, leaving 11 bases between the germline ends. Germline CDR1 reads MDHEN; CDR2 reads SYDVKM.

This clonotype was found once. V usage is TRBV28 and J usage is TRBJ1-1, with D possibly matching TRBD1 (5 bases). Trimming shortened V by 2 bases and J by 1 base, and 11 bases separated the two germline ends. The CDR3 totals 15 residues. Germline V CDR1 and CDR2: MDHEN, SYDVKM. The CDR3 loop is CASSLTLTGNTEAFF. In DNA form, the CDR3 reads TGTGCCAGCAGTTTAACTCTTACAGGGAACACTGAAGCTTTCTTT.

DNA of the CDR3: TGTGCCAGCAGCTTGGAGGAGAGGCTCGGGACCAATGAGCAGTTCTTC. Its protein product is CASSLEERLGTNEQFF. The chain has TRBV5-5 and TRBJ2-1; either TRBD1 or TRBD2 may supply D (5 bases each). V gave up 0 bases and J gave up 6 bases, with 16 bases separating them. CDR1 and CDR2 (germline): SGHKS, YYEKEE (reference sequence). The CDR3 extends over 16 amino acids. Full variable domain (remainder filled in from reference TRBV5-5 and TRBJ2-1): DAGVTQSPTHLIKTRGQQVTLRCSPISGHKSVSWYQQVLGQGPQFIFQYYEKEERGRGNFPDRFSARQFPNYSSELNVNALLLGDSALYLCASSLEERLGTNEQFFGPGTRLTVL.

The chain has TRBV27 and TRBJ2-2; 8 bases map to TRBD2. Trimming took 1 base from V and 4 from J; bases not matched to a gene: 5. The CDR3 covers 16 residues. The germline V gene has CDR1 MNHEY and CDR2 SMNVEV (reference sequence). CDR3 nucleotides: TGTGCCAGCAGTTTATATGCTAGCGGGCCCACCGGGGAGCTGTTTTTT. It codes for CASSLYASGPTGELFF.

The DNA for the CDR3 is TGTGCCAGCAGCTTAGTAAGTTCCGAGCAGTACTTC. Protein: CASSLVSSEQYF. The chain links TRBV7-8 to TRBJ2-7; no clear D. Looked up from germline, CDR1 is SGHVS and CDR2 is FQNEAQ. Deletions cut 1 base from V and 6 bases from J, with 7 bases between. The CDR3 runs 12 residues.

This clonotype was detected ten times or more. The chain joins TRBV28 to TRBJ2-5; perhaps TRBD2 as D (6 bases). Germline lookup yields CDR1 MDHEN and CDR2 SYDVKM. V was shortened by 8 bases and J by 4 bases, with 14 bases between the two germline ends. The CDR3 is 13 residues long. The CDR3 sequence: CASCGETVETQYF. Written as DNA, the CDR3 is TGTGCCAGCTGCGGGGAAACCGTAGAGACCCAGTACTTC.

A single count supports this clonotype. The chain is built from TRBV19 and TRBJ1-2; a weak D match, TRBD1 (5 bases). Germline V gene lookup returns CDR1 LNHDA and CDR2 SQIVND (reference sequence). This CDR3 has 12 residues. V lost 11 bases and J lost 6, with 16 bases in between. CDR3 DNA: TGTGCCCTTTGGGCGCAGGGAAATGGCTACACCTTC. This translates into CALWAQGNGYTF.